Given below is one T cell receptor (beta chain) in context. The data derive from a study of blood T cell repertoires in COVID-19. The junction had 5 bases not matched to a gene; V was cut back by 6 bases and J by 2 bases. This CDR3 region has 14 residues. Germline V CDR1 and CDR2: GTSNPN, SVGIG (reference sequence). The study recruited people aged 18 to 89 years across approximately 24 US areas. Participants' own reports of clinical history determined their cohort assignment. Two consecutive negative NP/OP PCR tests, clearance, or resolved symptoms defined Cohort 3 recovery. In the study's own analysis: Using reference gene primer amplification, nucleated cell counts were estimated. Measured with immunoSEQ multiplex PCR; TCRdb has only the in-frame clones, and not every one. The D gene and trimming were derived from the DNA, and the V and J assignments and clone size from that table. There are around 330,000 clones in the sample; around 90% occur only once, and roughly 2.5% lies in the top ten.

The clonotype originates from a man in his sixties who had recovered from COVID-19. Sequenced sample: PBMCs or T cells enriched from blood (not recorded which). The rearrangement uses TRBV30 and TRBJ1-5, with 9 bases aligning to TRBD1. The CDR3 here is CACGTGIGNQPQHF. The CDR3 DNA sequence: TGTGCCTGCGGGACAGGGATTGGCAATCAGCCCCAGCATTTT.